Following are 4 T cell receptor beta chains from one sample sequenced in a study of response to subunit inactivated influenza vaccine. TCRdb re-derived calls from the RT-PCR reads in MiXCR, one entry per CDR3 protein. The sample lists about 540,000 distinct CDR3 sequences, roughly a quarter occurring once. This same sample was also taken into another study, of T cells expressing NK-cell markers. That publication notes: Beta-chain TCR cDNA was generated via 5'RACE template switching with UMIs.

The sequences come from CD4+ T cells sorted from PBMCs, collected 11 to 12 days after vaccination. All receptors come from a man aged 50-60 years who received an inactivated influenza vaccine.

This CDR3 is CSARDPTVMNTEAFF. DNA of the CDR3: TGCAGTGCTAGAGATCCCACAGTCATGAACACTGAAGCTTTCTTT. This rearrangement joins TRBV20-1 to TRBJ1-1, with D hard to call. Trimming removed 0 bases at V and 0 bases at J, with 11 bases between. The CDR3 is 15 amino acids. Germline CDR1 is DFQATT and CDR2 is SNEGSKA (reference sequence).

The chain uses TRBV14 and TRBJ2-7; D call uncertain. This CDR3 region has 14 residues. The V end lost 1 base, the J end lost 2 bases, and 9 bases lay between the germline ends. CDR1 and CDR2 from the germline V gene are SGHDN and FVKESK. CDR3 nucleotides: TGTGCCAGCAGCCAAGGTCATGGGGCCTACGAGCAGTACTTC. It yields the protein CASSQGHGAYEQYF.

This clonotype was seen more than once but under ten times. The rearrangement joins TRBV2 to TRBJ1-4; 8 nucleotides line up with TRBD1. V lost 6 bases to trimming and J lost 8 bases; unmatched junction nucleotides: 11. The CDR3 runs to 15 residues. Looked up from germline, CDR1 is SNHLY and CDR2 is FYNNEI. CDR3 protein: CASSAQGARGEKLFF. In DNA, the CDR3 is TGTGCCAGCAGCGCCCAGGGGGCGCGGGGGGAAAAACTGTTTTTT.

The V and J genes are TRBV11-2 and TRBJ1-3; no clear D gene. The CDR3 loop spans 15 amino acids. Germline lookup yields CDR1 SGHAT and CDR2 FQNNGV. The ends were cut back, 6 bases at V and 3 bases at J, with 15 bases in the middle. CDR3 sequence: CASSYNNGFGNTIYF. DNA for the CDR3: TGTGCCAGCAGTTATAACAACGGATTTGGAAACACCATATATTTT.